Below, 25 T cell receptor beta chains from the same sample are listed, as sequenced in a study of T cells of healthy individuals. TCRdb re-analysed the 5' RACE reads in MiXCR, keeping a single row per CDR3 protein. The sample consists of around 100,000 distinct CDR3 sequences, approximately 16% of them appearing once. All receptors come from a human donor in good health.

This clonotype was seen many times. The V and J genes are TRBV4-3 and TRBJ2-4; 12 bases line up with TRBD1. The V and J ends lost 4 bases and 8 bases, in that order; junction bases with no gene match: 9. The V gene's germline CDR1 is LGHNA and CDR2 YSLEER. The CDR3 length is 16 residues. The CDR3: CASSLDPGQGADIQYF. The CDR3 nucleotides read TGCGCCAGCAGCCTAGACCCGGGACAGGGGGCGGACATTCAGTACTTC.

This clonotype was recorded at least ten times. The V gene is TRBV29-1, the J gene TRBJ2-7; 12 bases align to TRBD2. The germline V gene encodes CDR1 SQVTM and CDR2 ANQGSEA. The junction had 5 bases not matched to a gene; V was cut back by 6 bases and J by 2 bases. This CDR3 has 14 amino acids. In DNA form, the CDR3 reads TGCAGCGTGTTGGGACTAGCGGGCCCCTACGAGCAGTACTTC. Its translation: CSVLGLAGPYEQYF.

J is TRBJ1-6 and V is TRBV2; D is unresolved. This CDR3 contains 12 residues. Germline CDR1 and CDR2: SNHLY and FYNNEI. Trimming pared 5 bases from V and 8 bases from J, leaving 7 bases between. In nucleotides, the CDR3 is TGTGCCAGCAGTACTCAAGATTCACCCCTCCACTTT. The encoded protein is CASSTQDSPLHF.

This clonotype was observed a few times. The rearrangement links TRBV6-5 to TRBJ2-6; D unclear. With 2 bases removed from V and 1 base from J, the gap between germline ends came to 9 bases. The CDR3 is 16 residues long. CDR1 MNHEY and CDR2 SVGAGI come from the germline V gene. CDR3 DNA: TGTGCCAGCAGTTACACAGCCGGGTCTGGGGCCAACGTCCTGACTTTC. As protein: CASSYTAGSGANVLTF.

This clonotype has just a few counts. V is TRBV4-3 and J is TRBJ1-5, with 7 bases aligning to TRBD1. V was pared by 0 bases and J by 2 bases, with 1 base of the junction left unmatched. This CDR3 has 15 amino acids. Germline CDR1 reads LGHNA; CDR2 reads YSLEER. CDR3 sequence (DNA): TGCGCCAGCAGCCAAGACACAGGGGGCAATCAGCCCCAGCATTTT. Its translation: CASSQDTGGNQPQHF.

Many counts were recorded for this clonotype. The rearrangement links TRBV20-1 to TRBJ1-1; 11 bases line up with TRBD1. Losses at the gene ends were 5 bases for V and 4 bases for J; bases not matched to a gene: 3. The CDR3 covers 13 residues. CDR1 DFQATT and CDR2 SNEGSKA come from the germline V gene (reference sequence). In DNA form, the CDR3 reads TGCAGTGCTGGAGGGACAGGGGGCACTGAAGCTTTCTTT. Its translation: CSAGGTGGTEAFF.

This clonotype is medium-sized by share. The chain employs TRBV20-1 and TRBJ2-3, with TRBD1 matching 9 bases. The CDR3 spans 13 residues. V was clipped by 3 bases and J by 3 bases; unmatched bases: 1. Germline V gene data show CDR1 as DFQATT and CDR2 as SNEGSKA (reference sequence). The CDR3 protein is CSASDRGTDTQYF. CDR3 sequence (DNA): TGCAGTGCTAGTGACAGGGGGACAGATACGCAGTATTTT.

The J gene is TRBJ2-3, the V gene TRBV6-1, with a tentative D call TRBD1 (6 bases). The CDR3 contains 13 residues. V lost 3 bases, J lost 4 bases, and 8 bases lay in between. Germline V gene data show CDR1 as MNHNS and CDR2 as SASEGT. In nucleotides, the CDR3 is TGTGCCAGCAGTGAGAGACAGGCAGATACGCAGTATTTT. Its translation: CASSERQADTQYF.

This chain links TRBV3-1 with TRBJ2-7; D is undetermined. Germline values: CDR1 LGHDT, CDR2 YNNKEL (reference sequence). This CDR3 comprises 13 residues. Trimming stripped 5 bases from V and 3 bases from J, with 11 bases between. This chain's CDR3 is CASSSIAGYEQYF. CDR3 sequence (DNA): TGTGCCAGCAGCTCCATAGCAGGCTACGAGCAGTACTTC.

This clonotype has just a few counts. This chain connects TRBV20-1 to TRBJ2-3; D is possibly TRBD1 or TRBD2 (5 bases each). The CDR3 runs 13 residues. Germline assignment: CDR1 DFQATT and CDR2 SNEGSKA (reference sequence). Trimming stripped 3 bases from V and 2 bases from J, with 9 bases between. CDR3 loop: CSARGDTTDTQYF. The CDR3 DNA reads as TGCAGTGCTAGGGGGGATACCACAGATACGCAGTATTTT.

There are a few counts of this clonotype. V usage is TRBV4-2 and J usage is TRBJ2-7, with D hard to call. Germline V gene sequence: CDR1 LGHNA, CDR2 YNFKEQ. V lost 1 base, J lost 2 bases, and 15 bases lay in between. This CDR3 comprises 16 residues. CDR3 bases: TGTGCCAGCAGCCAAGTAGAGCAGCCGGTGACCTACGAGCAGTACTTC. This codes for CASSQVEQPVTYEQYF.

The chain is built from TRBV20-1 and TRBJ1-5; 8 nucleotides agree with TRBD1. The CDR3 consists of 12 residues. Germline V gives CDR1 DFQATT, CDR2 SNEGSKA (reference sequence). With 6 bases clipped from V and 7 bases from J, the junction kept 5 bases outside the gene matches. CDR3 nucleotides: TGCAGTGCCTTATACAGGGGGCAGCCCCAGCATTTT. It specifies CSALYRGQPQHF.

The V call is TRBV7-9, the J call TRBJ1-1; D might be TRBD1 (5 bases). Trimming removed 2 bases at V and 4 bases at J, with 11 bases between. The V gene's germline CDR1 is SEHNR and CDR2 FQNEAQ (reference sequence). The length of the CDR3 is 14 residues. In nucleotides, the CDR3 is TGTGCCAGCAGCTTAATGGGGGACGGCACTGAAGCTTTCTTT. It translates to CASSLMGDGTEAFF.

In the case of this clonotype: This clone may be a read error of a much larger clone one base away. CDR3 loop: CASGDRRSGAYNEQFF. The DNA for the CDR3 is TGTGCCAGCGGCGACCGACGTAGCGGGGCCTACAATGAGCAGTTCTTC. The V call is TRBV11-3, the J call TRBJ2-1, with 8 bases lining up with TRBD2. CDR3 size: 16 residues. CDR1 is SGHNT, CDR2 YENEEA, per germline. V trimming: 8 bases; J trimming: 2 bases; junction bases outside the gene matches: 11. The full variable domain, rest sourced from reference TRBV11-3 and TRBJ2-1, is EAGVVQSPRYKIIEKKQPVAFWCNPISGHNTLYWYLQNLGQGPELLIRYENEEAVDDSQLPKDRFSAERLKGVDSTLKIQPAELGDSAVYLCASGDRRSGAYNEQFFGPGTRLTVL.

V is TRBV24-1 and J is TRBJ1-5; D gene unclear. CDR3 length: 14 residues. Trimming shortened V by 4 bases and J by 3 bases, and 9 bases separated the two germline ends. From germline, CDR1 is KGHDR and CDR2 SFDVKD. The CDR3 region is CATSEGSYNQPQHF. In DNA form, the CDR3 reads TGTGCCACCAGTGAGGGGAGTTACAATCAGCCCCAGCATTTT.

The sample holds many counts of this clonotype. CDR3 loop: CASKGLRNTGELFF. CDR3 DNA sequence: TGTGCCAGCAAGGGACTAAGGAACACCGGGGAGCTGTTTTTT. The chain has TRBV6-2 or TRBV6-3 and TRBJ2-2; TRBD2 matches 7 bases. The CDR3 contains 14 residues. V lost 7 bases, J lost 1 base, and 3 bases stayed unmatched. Per the germline V gene, CDR1 is MNHEY and CDR2 is SVGEGT.

The gene calls are TRBV6-2 or TRBV6-3 and TRBJ2-1, with D perhaps TRBD2 (6 bases). Trimming pared 7 bases from V and 3 bases from J, leaving 10 bases between. CDR1 and CDR2 from the germline V gene are MNHEY and SVGEGT. The CDR3 totals 13 residues. This CDR3 is CASKNGGYNEQFF. The CDR3 DNA follows: TGTGCCAGCAAAAACGGGGGCTACAATGAGCAGTTCTTC.

CDR3 sequence (DNA): TGTGCCAGCAGTAGAGAAACCACGGCCGGGGAGCTGTTTTTT. Translating it yields CASSRETTAGELFF. The gene calls are TRBV6-1 and TRBJ2-2; D gene unclear. There are 14 residues in the CDR3. Germline V gives CDR1 MNHNS, CDR2 SASEGT. V was trimmed by 5 bases and J by 6 bases, leaving 13 bases between them.

Only a few counts were recorded for this clonotype. The J gene is TRBJ2-3, the V gene TRBV12-3 or TRBV12-4; 10 nucleotides line up with TRBD1. The V and J ends lost 6 bases and 4 bases, in that order; junction bases with no gene match: 10. The CDR3 is 16 residues long. CDR3 nucleotide sequence: TGTGCCAGCAGCCAGAGGACAGGGGGTTTCTCAGATACGCAGTATTTT. Translation: CASSQRTGGFSDTQYF.

This chain connects TRBV5-1 to TRBJ2-5; perhaps D is TRBD1 or TRBD2 (6 bases each). CDR1 is SGHRS, CDR2 YFSETQ, per germline. The CDR3 contains 16 residues. Trimming removed 3 bases from V and 5 bases from J, with 20 bases in between. The DNA for the CDR3 is TGCGCCAGCAGCTCTATTCTAACAGGGACTCGGGAGACCCAGTACTTC. Translated, it gives CASSSILTGTRETQYF.

The table lists this clonotype with many counts. V and J are TRBV14 and TRBJ2-1, with TRBD2 matching 9 bases. J gave up 8 bases and V 4 bases, and 3 bases lay outside the gene matches. Germline CDR1 is SGHDN and CDR2 is FVKESK. The CDR3 has 13 amino acids. CDR3: CASSPSGIHEQFF. Here the CDR3 DNA reads TGTGCCAGCAGCCCTAGCGGGATTCATGAGCAGTTCTTC.

This chain uses TRBV6-2 or TRBV6-3 with TRBJ1-4; D remains ambiguous. The CDR3 contains 15 residues. V lost 0 bases, J lost 5 bases, and 10 bases lay in between. Germline values: CDR1 MNHEY, CDR2 SVGEGT. The CDR3 reads CASSYSGGWNEKLFF. The CDR3 DNA is TGTGCCAGCAGTTACTCTGGAGGTTGGAATGAAAAACTGTTTTTT.

V and J are TRBV28 and TRBJ2-3, with D possibly being TRBD2 (6 bases). Trimming removed 7 bases at V and 7 bases at J, with 18 bases between. This CDR3 spans 14 amino acids. CDR1 is MDHEN, CDR2 SYDVKM, per germline. The CDR3 sequence is CASTPGARGNTQYF. The DNA for the CDR3 is TGTGCCAGCACCCCCGGAGCGCGCGGGAATACGCAGTATTTT.

This clonotype was found many times. The V and J genes are TRBV20-1 and TRBJ2-7; D is possibly TRBD1 (6 bases). Germline V gene lookup returns CDR1 DFQATT and CDR2 SNEGSKA (reference sequence). CDR3 length: 16 residues. Trimming shortened V by 0 bases and J by 0 bases, and 15 bases separated the two germline ends. The CDR3 DNA reads as TGCAGTGCTAGAGACCCTCAGGGGCTAAGCTCCTACGAGCAGTACTTC. It is translated as CSARDPQGLSSYEQYF.

The chain is built from TRBV10-2 and TRBJ1-1; 10 bases line up with TRBD1. With 2 bases clipped from V and 0 bases from J, the junction kept 6 bases outside the gene matches. Germline CDR1 is WSHSY and CDR2 is SAAADI. This CDR3 is built from 17 residues. This chain's CDR3 is CASSEGTGVGMNTEAFF. CDR3 bases: TGCGCCAGCAGTGAGGGGACAGGGGTTGGAATGAACACTGAAGCTTTCTTT.